The 16 T cell receptor beta chains presented below share a single source sample, sequenced in a study of blood T cells in healthy people across ages. The second PCR ran roughly 7 to 12 cycles with a sample-barcoded 5' primer and J-beta primers. TCRdb fed the 5' RACE reads into MiXCR, producing one record per CDR3 protein. The sample yields 1.5 million or so distinct CDR3 sequences, about 42% seen once. The source material was blood. These receptors all come from a woman aged 18-29 years in good health.

The rearrangement links TRBV3-1 to TRBJ2-3, with TRBD2 identical over 14 bases. J gave up 4 bases and V 0 bases, and 3 bases lay outside the gene matches. Looked up from germline, CDR1 is LGHDT and CDR2 is YNNKEL (reference sequence). The CDR3 has 17 amino acids. The CDR3: CASSQETSGRAADTQYF. The CDR3 DNA reads as TGTGCCAGCAGCCAAGAGACTAGCGGGAGGGCCGCAGATACGCAGTATTTT.

There are a few counts of this clonotype. The chain employs TRBV7-2 and TRBJ1-4; D gene uncertain. Trimming took off 2 bases at V and 3 bases at J, with 10 bases between the two ends. The CDR3 sequence is 15 residues long. CDR1 SGHTA and CDR2 FQGNSA come from the germline V gene. The CDR3: CASSLTVSANEKLFF. The CDR3 nucleotides read TGTGCCAGCAGCTTAACAGTGTCCGCTAATGAAAAACTGTTTTTT.

The J gene is TRBJ1-5, the V gene TRBV6-5; tentatively, D is TRBD1 (6 bases). CDR1 and CDR2 (germline): MNHEY, SVGAGI. The ends were cut back, 0 bases at V and 11 bases at J, with 17 bases in the middle. The CDR3 runs to 15 residues. CDR3 loop: CASSYSMTGGQTQHF. CDR3 DNA sequence: TGTGCCAGCAGTTACTCGATGACAGGAGGACAGACCCAGCATTTT.

The chain has TRBV15 and TRBJ2-7, with a tentative D call TRBD2 (7 bases). The length of the CDR3 is 17 residues. V lost 5 bases and J 3 bases, leaving 23 bases between the germline ends. Germline lookup yields CDR1 LNHNV and CDR2 YYDKDF (reference sequence). The CDR3 coding sequence is TGTGCCACCAGCGGTTCACCCGTGGGGGGGCCGGACTACGAGCAGTACTTC. Translating it yields CATSGSPVGGPDYEQYF.

The chain links TRBV29-1 to TRBJ1-4; D not resolved. V lost 0 bases, J lost 7 bases, and 12 bases lay in between. The CDR3 spans 14 residues. Germline V CDR1 and CDR2: SQVTM, ANQGSEA. The CDR3 spells CSVEDVSLSEKLFF. In DNA, the CDR3 is TGCAGCGTTGAAGATGTTTCCCTTTCTGAAAAACTGTTTTTT.

This chain uses TRBV20-1 with TRBJ2-5; D unclear. Germline V CDR1 and CDR2: DFQATT, SNEGSKA (reference sequence). The CDR3 runs to 13 residues. V was cut by 6 bases and J by 0 bases, with 11 bases left in between. Here the CDR3 reads CSALETYQETQYF. The CDR3 bases are TGCAGTGCCCTCGAAACGTACCAAGAGACCCAGTACTTC.

The V gene is TRBV5-1, the J gene TRBJ2-3; D call uncertain. With 2 bases removed from V and 2 bases from J, the gap between germline ends came to 6 bases. Germline V gives CDR1 SGHRS, CDR2 YFSETQ. This CDR3 has 13 amino acids. CDR3 DNA sequence: TGCGCCAGCAGCTTCCCGACCACAGATACGCAGTATTTT. Amino acids: CASSFPTTDTQYF.

In its sample, this clonotype was seen a few times. The CDR3 coding sequence is TGTGCCAGCAGGAAGGGAAGCTCCTACGAGCAGTACTTC. This gives the protein CASRKGSSYEQYF. The chain has TRBV6-6 and TRBJ2-7; D is unresolved. There are 13 residues in the CDR3. The V end was cut by 6 bases, the J end by 0 bases, with 9 bases between. Germline lookup yields CDR1 MNHNY and CDR2 SVGAGI (reference sequence).

This clonotype was recorded once. The chain uses TRBV11-2 and TRBJ2-1; 7 nucleotides agree with TRBD2. The germline gives CDR1 SGHAT, CDR2 FQNNGV. Losses at the gene ends were 3 bases for V and 6 bases for J; bases not matched to a gene: 8. The CDR3 is 15 amino acids. The CDR3 is CASSFSRLAPNEQFF. The DNA of the CDR3 is TGTGCCAGCAGCTTCTCCCGACTAGCACCCAATGAGCAGTTCTTC.

This chain connects TRBV5-1 to TRBJ2-1; 7 bases are shared with TRBD1. CDR3 length equals 14 residues. V lost 4 bases, J lost 5 bases, and 6 bases stayed unmatched. Germline V gene sequence: CDR1 SGHRS, CDR2 YFSETQ. CDR3 region: CASSPGQPHNEQFF. For the CDR3, the DNA is TGCGCCAGCAGCCCGGGACAGCCCCACAATGAGCAGTTCTTC.

This clonotype was counted a few times. This chain uses TRBV18 with TRBJ2-1, with 7 bases fitting TRBD2. Germline loops: CDR1 KGHSH, CDR2 LQKENI. The CDR3 runs to 15 residues. The trim removed 1 base at V and 3 bases at J, leaving 3 bases unmatched. The CDR3 nucleotides are TGTGCCAGCTCACCACAGCCTAGCGGCTACAATGAGCAGTTCTTC. Protein: CASSPQPSGYNEQFF.

The chain links TRBV20-1 to TRBJ2-1, with D maybe TRBD2 (5 bases). Germline V gene data show CDR1 as DFQATT and CDR2 as SNEGSKA (reference sequence). The CDR3 is 13 residues long. Trimming pared 5 bases from V and 5 bases from J, leaving 13 bases between. CDR3 residues: CSAARAANNEQFF. The CDR3 bases are TGCAGTGCTGCGCGGGCAGCGAACAATGAGCAGTTCTTC.

This chain uses TRBV20-1 with TRBJ1-1, with 9 bases that match TRBD1. Losses at the gene ends were 6 bases for V and 5 bases for J; bases not matched to a gene: 10. The CDR3 length is 14 residues. Per the germline V gene, CDR1 is DFQATT and CDR2 is SNEGSKA (reference sequence). The CDR3, as DNA: TGCAGTGCCAGAACAGGGGGCGCGGGAACTGAAGCTTTCTTT. Translated: CSARTGGAGTEAFF.

As for this clonotype: One end of the junction varies from germline; a read error may be responsible. This rearrangement joins TRBV5-1 to TRBJ2-7; 8 positions match TRBD2. This CDR3 has 18 amino acids. Germline loops: CDR1 SGHRS, CDR2 YFSETQ. Written as DNA, the CDR3 is TGCGCCAGCAGCCGGGAGGGAGGCGGGAATTTTAGATCCTCCGAGCAGTACTTC. It is translated as CASSREGGGNFRSSEQYF.

Of note for this clonotype: The junction differs from germline at one of its ends, possibly a read error. The rearrangement uses TRBV5-5 and TRBJ1-2; D may be TRBD1 (6 bases). This CDR3 is built from 15 residues. CDR1 and CDR2 from the germline V gene are SGHKS and YYEKEE (reference sequence). The CDR3 DNA reads TGTGCCAGCAGCGTACGGACAGCTGCTAACTGTGGCTACACCTTC. Its translation is CASSVRTAANCGYTF.

The V and J genes are TRBV20-1 and TRBJ2-2; D is ambiguous. The CDR3 extends over 14 amino acids. Per germline, CDR1 DFQATT and CDR2 SNEGSKA (reference sequence). Trimming removed 2 bases at V and 6 bases at J, with 13 bases between. The chain's CDR3 is CSARRTAPSGELFF. The CDR3 nucleotides read TGCAGTGCTAGAAGGACGGCACCTTCCGGGGAGCTGTTTTTT.